This TCR beta chain was profiled in a study of blood T cells in healthy people across ages. Points from the study as a whole: The lack of PBMC sorting stopped any conclusive naive versus antigen-experienced comparison. Because donor CMV status was unknown, expanded clonotype changes were possibly confounded.

As to this clonotype: Its antigen is not known.

Samples each had at least 6 micrograms of total RNA extracted. Germline V CDR1 and CDR2: SGHAT, FQNNGV. The ends lost 3 bases at V and 6 bases at J; junction bases unmatched: 13. The CDR3 spans 18 residues. Through a sample-barcoded 5' primer and a J-beta primer mix, a second PCR was run for roughly 6 to 12 cycles. TCRdb reprocessed the 5' RACE reads with MiXCR, giving one entry per CDR3 protein. This sample yields approximately 780,000 distinct CDR3 sequences, of which roughly 25% are seen a single time; 3% belongs to the top ten. The same specimen was also included in a second study, on T cells of mothers and their children. As that report states: Biologically related mothers and children overlapped slightly more than unrelated pairs, a non-significant difference.

Source material: blood. This chain joins TRBV11-2 and TRBJ2-1, with 11 bases lining up with TRBD2. The TCR originated in a boy between 10 and 17 years old in good health. This chain's CDR3 is CASSFGRGSGGAGNEQFF. In DNA form, the CDR3 reads TGTGCCAGCAGCTTCGGTAGGGGTAGCGGGGGGGCCGGCAATGAGCAGTTCTTC.